This T cell receptor (beta chain) was sequenced for a study of T-cell reconstitution after alpha-beta-depleted transplantation in children. This clonotype was recorded many times. TCRbeta library preparation incorporated unique molecular identifiers. TCRdb recomputed calls from the PCR reads with MiXCR, one row per CDR3 protein. The data show fewer than 550,000 distinct CDR3 sequences, more than 9% seen once. The CDR3 length is 13 residues. V gave up 1 base and J gave up 0 bases, with 4 bases separating them. Germline V gives CDR1 DFQATT, CDR2 SNEGSKA (reference sequence). This TCR came from a child aged 2-15 years with inherited bone marrow failure, due to receive a stem cell transplant. Sequencing was performed on PBMCs, taken before TCRalphabeta/CD19-depleted stem cell transplant. The rearrangement joins TRBV20-1 to TRBJ2-4; D unresolved. As DNA, the CDR3 is TGCAGTGCTAGAGTCTTAGCCAAAAACATTCAGTACTTC. Its protein product is CSARVLAKNIQYF.